The text below deals with one TCR beta chain. Its target is not known. The sample is drawn from a study of PD-1 blockade in classical Hodgkin lymphoma. The CDR3 is 18 amino acids. Germline loops: CDR1 MDHEN, CDR2 SYDVKM. V lost 4 bases and J lost 1, with 20 bases in between. General study findings and limits: Newly diagnosed patients reportedly trailed healthy donors in baseline TCR diversity.

Time point of the sample: newly diagnosed, previously untreated cHL patient sample. As a comparison, the study used PBMCs from newly diagnosed, untreated classical Hodgkin lymphoma. The method was immunoSEQ multiplex PCR; TCRdb's version includes in-frame clones alone and lacks a portion of them. The sample yields approximately 45,000 clones, just over 90% seen once. V gene TRBV28 combines with J gene TRBJ1-3, with a tentative D call TRBD1 (5 bases). This receptor was obtained from a human donor with classical Hodgkin lymphoma. The sample consisted of peripheral blood mononuclear cells (PBMCs). Here the CDR3 DNA reads TGTGCCAGCAGTTCGCCCTTAGGTCGGGGGAGGTCTGGAAACACCATATATTTT. Protein product: CASSSPLGRGRSGNTIYF. Full variable domain (remainder filled in from reference TRBV28 and TRBJ1-3): DVKVTQSSRYLVKRTGEKVFLECVQDMDHENMFWYRQDPGLGLRLIYFSYDVKMKEKGDIPEGYSVSREKKERFSLILESASTNQTSMYLCASSSPLGRGRSGNTIYFGEGSWLTVV.